This T cell receptor beta chain originates from a study of regulatory T cells in long-lasting Graves disease (dated by TCRdb to about 2021). About the investigation overall: Persistent Graves' disease meant more than 5 years of antithyroid drug treatment with TSH receptor autoantibodies that stayed positive. Persistent Graves' disease patients were compared with newly diagnosed Graves' disease patients by peripheral blood TCR sequencing and RNA sequencing. The study was registered as a clinical trial and conducted in China. A total of roughly 35 samples were covered by TCR sequencing, comprising some 13 persistent and roughly 20 newly diagnosed Graves' disease patients. On average, persistent Graves' disease patients in the clinical cohort had been on antithyroid drugs for approximately ten years.

The CDR3 runs 14 residues from the cysteine to the phenylalanine. Of the read, only the CDR3 DNA is kept; its 42 bases are in frame from base 1. The V end loses 6 bases and the J end loses 8 bases, and a stretch of 17 bases separates them. The CDR1 and CDR2 encoded by the germline V gene are SNHLY and FYNNEI. Explained via the paper, the time point label denotes: persistent/refractory GD, antithyroid drugs over 5 years with positive TRAb. For both TCR sequencing and RNA sequencing, RNA was extracted from PBMCs using TRIzol. The diagnosis of Graves' disease was made according to American Thyroid Association guidelines. Recruitment of patients was carried out at an endocrinology department in Xi'an, China. From each patient, approximately 9 milliliters of peripheral blood was collected into an EDTA anticoagulant tube. Ficoll Paque Plus density gradient separation was used to isolate PBMCs, and no additional T cell sorting was done. An Agilent 2100 Bioanalyzer and agarose gel were used to check RNA quality, while a NanoDrop 2000 measured RNA concentration.

General conclusions and limits of the study: Only peripheral blood was studied, because thyroid tissue, the primary lesion, was inaccessible. Compared with newly diagnosed patients, persistent Graves' disease patients had lower TCR Shannon entropy and fewer highly expanded clones, which suggests clonal expansion. The authors acknowledged the small sample size as a limitation that may reduce accuracy. Sequencing and analysis were restricted to the TCR beta chain. More public clonotypes were shared among persistent patients (about 2,800) than among newly diagnosed patients (more than 900). Persistent disease showed preferential use of TRBV28, TRBJ1-2 and TRBJ2-5, whereas newly diagnosed disease favored TRBV20-1 and TRBJ2-1.

There are many counts of this clonotype. Its antigen has not been determined. No much larger clone exists at a distance of one base, and base qualities are not known. The library was built by means of multiplex PCR. Sequencing relied on an Illumina HiSeq 4000. CDR3 regions were amplified by Arm-PCR with iRepertoire HTBI primers to construct TCR beta libraries. Gel purification was performed on PCR products prior to sequencing. The published analysis was carried out like this. Gene usage analysis of CDR3 amino acid clonotypes used the 62 TRBV and 14 to 15 TRBJ segments found across samples. COPE and FqMerger were used to merge the filtered high-quality paired reads into contigs. BLAST was used to align contigs to the IMGT TRBV, TRBD and TRBJ reference genes, and CDR3 was defined following IMGT. Highly expanded clones were defined as clonotypes with a frequency above 0.1%. Shannon entropy was used to measure repertoire diversity, and the Gini coefficient was used to measure V-J evenness. A clonotype found in more than one individual was treated as public. TCRdb cleaned the public reads at Q25 with fastp, built clones with MiXCR and kept in-frame beta chains. Entries are consolidated by CDR3 protein sequence, retaining the most common genes and DNA. These V and J calls derive from TCRdb rather than the authors' analysis. The sample table lists hundreds of thousands of distinct CDR3 sequences, under 25% of them with a count of one. Of the sample, 6.5% to 10% falls within the top ten clones.

In this chain, TRBV2 is recombined with TRBJ2-1; the D gene is perhaps TRBD1, from 6 matching bases. This material consisted of peripheral blood mononuclear cells (PBMCs), taken when the disease was refractory, from a patient treated with antithyroid drugs. This receptor was obtained from a female donor with Graves disease. The DNA sequence is given as TGTGCCAGCAGGGACAGCTTCTACCGCCATGAGCAGTTCTTC. It translates as CASRDSFYRHEQFF.